This is a list of T cell receptor beta chains from one sample in a study of metastatic and nonmetastatic thyroid tumors. Using MiXCR, TCRdb reanalyzed the PCR reads. The sample lists fewer than 25,000 clones, more than 20% occurring once. Sequencing input: blood. Receptor source: a male donor with papillary thyroid cancer or a benign thyroid nodule (not recorded which). Some clones in this sample may be carry-over from other donors' samples. CDR3s include the opening cysteine and the closing phenylalanine or tryptophan. The D gene is left open where the match is weak. Size is omitted from some rows. Given values are once, few, many or a class for expanded clones.

cdr3_length j_call d_call v_call clone_size cdr3_aa cdr3_nt
12 TRBJ1-1 . TRBV20-1 . CSASRGFAEAFF TGCAGTGCTAGCAGGGGTTTCGCTGAAGCTTTCTTT
13 TRBJ2-3 TRBD1 TRBV20-1 many CSAINRGVDTQYF TGCAGTGCTATAAACAGGGGTGTGGATACGCAGTATTTT
14 TRBJ1-2 . TRBV6-1 many CASSEAKGNYGYTF TGTGCCAGCAGTGAAGCGAAGGGTAACTATGGCTACACCTTC
13 TRBJ2-1 TRBD2 TRBV20-1 many CSAGTTIYNEQFF TGCAGTGCCGGGACTACAATCTACAATGAGCAGTTCTTC
14 TRBJ2-7 TRBD1 TRBV5-1 . CASSFRTGDHEQYF TGCGCCAGCAGCTTCCGGACAGGGGACCACGAGCAGTACTTC
12 TRBJ2-7 TRBD2 TRBV28 many CASKTSGYEQYF TGTGCCAGCAAGACTAGCGGCTACGAGCAGTACTTC
15 TRBJ1-6 TRBD1 TRBV24-1 . CASEGQGFYNSPLHF TGTGCCAGCGAGGGACAGGGGTTTTATAATTCACCCCTCCACTTT
15 TRBJ2-5 . TRBV9 many CASSARPVSQETQYF TGTGCCAGCAGCGCCCGTCCCGTATCCCAAGAGACCCAGTACTTC
17 TRBJ2-6 . TRBV6-2/TRBV6-3 . CASSYSRKRPGANVLTF TGTGCCAGCAGTTACTCGAGGAAAAGGCCTGGGGCCAACGTCCTGACTTTC
17 TRBJ1-2 . TRBV4-1 few CASSHLQGAGSPYGYTF TGCGCCAGCAGCCACCTCCAAGGGGCAGGTTCGCCCTATGGCTACACCTTC
18 TRBJ2-7 TRBD1 TRBV19 . CASSIAVGTGANSYEQYF TGTGCCAGTAGTATAGCAGTCGGGACAGGGGCGAACTCCTACGAGCAGTACTTC
12 TRBJ2-1 . TRBV30 . CAWRGVYNEQFF TGTGCCTGGAGGGGAGTCTACAATGAGCAGTTCTTC
11 TRBJ1-2 TRBD1 TRBV20-1 . CSAWDSGGYTF TGCAGTGCTTGGGACAGTGGAGGCTACACCTTC
13 TRBJ1-1 . TRBV27 many CASSEQLSTEAFF TGTGCCAGCAGTGAACAGCTTTCCACTGAAGCTTTCTTT
15 TRBJ2-2 . TRBV28 many CASSLIGTNTGELFF TGTGCCAGCAGTTTAATTGGGACCAACACCGGGGAGCTGTTTTTT
14 TRBJ2-7 . TRBV7-2 many CASSPSPGPYEQYF TGTGCCAGCAGCCCCTCGCCAGGCCCCTACGAGCAGTACTTC
15 TRBJ1-2 TRBD1 TRBV28 . CASKSRGQGNYVYTF TGTGCCAGCAAGTCAAGGGGGCAGGGGAACTATGTCTACACCTTC
13 TRBJ2-3 . TRBV6-4 few CASSVSGTDTQYF TGTGCCAGCAGTGTCTCCGGGACAGATACGCAGTATTTT
14 TRBJ1-5 . TRBV2 many CASSPEKINQPQHF TGTGCCAGCAGTCCGGAGAAGATAAATCAGCCCCAGCATTTT
15 TRBJ2-2 . TRBV7-2 . CASSLARGDTGELFF TGTGCCAGCAGCTTAGCGCGGGGCGACACCGGGGAGCTGTTTTTT
15 TRBJ1-4 TRBD1 TRBV12-3/TRBV12-4 many CASSFPQQGREKLFF TGTGCCAGCAGTTTCCCTCAACAGGGGCGGGAAAAACTGTTTTTT
16 TRBJ2-2 TRBD2 TRBV20-1 many CSARPGGSGRGGELLF TGCAGTGCTAGACCTGGGGGTAGCGGGAGAGGCGGGGAGCTGCTTTTT
17 TRBJ2-6 . TRBV28 . CASSWGSFGSGANVLTF TGTGCCAGCAGTTGGGGGAGCTTTGGCTCTGGGGCCAACGTCCTGACTTTC
16 TRBJ2-1 TRBD1 TRBV11-2 . CASSLGSNRGGNEQFF TGTGCCAGCAGCTTAGGATCCAACAGGGGTGGGAATGAGCAGTTCTTC
13 TRBJ2-7 . TRBV5-1 . CASSYEGLDEQYF TGCGCCAGCAGTTATGAAGGGCTCGACGAGCAGTACTTC
15 TRBJ2-7 TRBD2 TRBV3-1 many CASSPLGRASYEQYF TGTGCCAGCAGCCCCCTCGGGAGGGCCTCCTACGAGCAGTACTTC
16 TRBJ1-6 . TRBV20-1 . CSARATGGISNSPLHF TGCAGTGCTAGAGCAACGGGGGGCATTAGTAATTCACCCCTCCACTTT
16 TRBJ2-3 . TRBV9 once CASSVVEGGGTDTQYF TGTGCCAGCAGCGTAGTGGAGGGAGGGGGGACAGATACGCAGTATTTT
15 TRBJ2-2 . TRBV14 . CASSQALPNTGELFF TGTGCCAGCAGCCAAGCCCTTCCAAACACCGGGGAGCTGTTTTTT
13 TRBJ1-2 TRBD1 TRBV4-1 . CASSQVDRVGYTF TGCGCCAGCAGCCAAGTCGACAGGGTTGGCTACACCTTC
17 TRBJ2-3 . TRBV15 many CATSRDPPGPATDTQYF TGTGCCACCAGCAGAGATCCACCGGGGCCCGCCACAGATACGCAGTATTTT
16 TRBJ1-5 TRBD1 TRBV9 many CASSVGSGTGNQPQHF TGTGCCAGCAGCGTAGGGTCCGGGACAGGGAATCAGCCCCAGCATTTT
15 TRBJ2-1 TRBD1 TRBV11-2 . CASSYDRGRGNEQFF TGTGCCAGCAGCTACGACAGGGGGCGCGGTAATGAGCAGTTCTTC
14 TRBJ2-1 TRBD2 TRBV6-1 many CASSEPSGSDEQFF TGTGCCAGCAGTGAACCTAGCGGGAGTGATGAGCAGTTCTTC
12 TRBJ2-2 . TRBV28 . CASSPSHGELLF TGTGCCAGCAGTCCTAGCCACGGGGAGCTGCTTTTT
13 TRBJ2-2 . TRBV15 . CATSGDLTGELFF TGTGCCACCAGCGGTGATCTCACCGGGGAGCTGTTTTTT
14 TRBJ2-1 . TRBV5-1 once CASSLGSDYNEQFF TGCGCCAGCAGCTTGGGTTCCGACTACAATGAGCAGTTCTTC
14 TRBJ2-1 . TRBV5-1 . CASSGGRTENEQFF TGCGCCAGCTCCGGGGGCAGGACCGAAAATGAGCAGTTCTTC
14 TRBJ1-2 TRBD1 TRBV20-1 many CSARGTGENYGYTF TGCAGTGCTAGAGGAACAGGGGAGAACTATGGCTACACCTTC
15 TRBJ1-1 . TRBV2 many CASSAFLGIGTEAFF TGTGCCAGCAGTGCCTTCCTAGGGATAGGGACTGAAGCTTTCTTT
12 TRBJ1-4 . TRBV3-1 . CASSQGMEKLFF TGTGCCAGCAGCCAAGGCATGGAAAAACTGTTTTTT
16 TRBJ2-7 TRBD2 TRBV6-2/TRBV6-3 few CASSTRGAGGPGEQYF TGTGCCAGCAGCACACGGGGAGCGGGAGGGCCTGGTGAGCAGTACTTC
15 TRBJ1-5 TRBD1 TRBV19 many CASNVDRGSNQPQHF TGTGCCAGTAACGTGGACAGGGGGAGCAATCAGCCCCAGCATTTT